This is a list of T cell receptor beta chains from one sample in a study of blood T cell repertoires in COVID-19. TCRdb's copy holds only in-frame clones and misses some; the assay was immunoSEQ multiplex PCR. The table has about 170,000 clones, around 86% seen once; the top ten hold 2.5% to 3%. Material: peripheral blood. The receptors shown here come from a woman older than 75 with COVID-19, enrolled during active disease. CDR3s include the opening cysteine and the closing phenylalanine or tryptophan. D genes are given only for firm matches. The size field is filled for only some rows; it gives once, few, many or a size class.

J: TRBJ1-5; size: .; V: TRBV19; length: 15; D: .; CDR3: CASSIEPHSNQPQHF; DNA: TGTGCCAGTAGTATAGAACCACATAGCAATCAGCCCCAGCATTTT
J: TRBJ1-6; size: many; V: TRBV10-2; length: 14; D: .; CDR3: CASSESTEASPLHF; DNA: TGCGCCAGCAGTGAGTCGACAGAGGCCTCACCCCTCCACTTT
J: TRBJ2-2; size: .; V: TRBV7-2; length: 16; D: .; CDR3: CASSPNGLLNTGELFF; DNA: TGTGCCAGCAGCCCCAACGGGTTGCTGAACACCGGGGAGCTGTTTTTT
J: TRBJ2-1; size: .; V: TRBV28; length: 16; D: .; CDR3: CASLSVSSAPYNEQFF; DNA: TGTGCCAGCCTATCAGTTTCCTCAGCGCCCTACAATGAGCAGTTCTTC
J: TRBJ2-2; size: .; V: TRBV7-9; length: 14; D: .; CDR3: CASSLDSVTGELFF; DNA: TGTGCCAGCAGCTTAGACTCGGTTACCGGGGAGCTGTTTTTT
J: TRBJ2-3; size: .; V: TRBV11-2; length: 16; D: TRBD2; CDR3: CASTRLAGYSTDTQYF; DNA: TGTGCCAGCACCCGACTAGCGGGGTACTCCACAGATACGCAGTATTTT
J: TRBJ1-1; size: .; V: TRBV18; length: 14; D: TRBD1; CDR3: CASSNRGLNTEAFF; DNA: TGTGCCAGCTCAAACAGGGGTTTGAACACTGAAGCTTTCTTT
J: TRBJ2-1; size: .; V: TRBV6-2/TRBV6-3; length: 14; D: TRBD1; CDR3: CASSSRDRGHEQFF; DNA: TGTGCCAGCAGTTCCCGGGACAGGGGGCATGAGCAGTTCTTC
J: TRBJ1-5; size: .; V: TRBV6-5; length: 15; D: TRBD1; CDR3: CASSRRTGRDQPQHF; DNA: TGTGCCAGCAGTCGCAGGACAGGGCGTGACCAGCCCCAGCATTTT
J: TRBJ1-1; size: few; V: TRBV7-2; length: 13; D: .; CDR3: CASSLRAQGEAFF; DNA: TGTGCCAGCAGCTTAAGGGCGCAGGGAGAAGCTTTCTTT
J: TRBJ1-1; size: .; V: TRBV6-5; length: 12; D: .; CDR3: CASRQRNTEAFF; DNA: TGTGCCAGCAGACAAAGGAACACTGAAGCTTTCTTT
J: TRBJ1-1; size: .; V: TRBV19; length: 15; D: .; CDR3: CASSIPARMGTEAFF; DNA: TGTGCCAGTAGTATTCCAGCTAGGATGGGTACTGAAGCTTTCTTT
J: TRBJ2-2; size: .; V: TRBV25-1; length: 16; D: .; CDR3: CASSEYRTFNTGELFF; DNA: TGTGCCAGCAGTGAATATCGGACATTCAACACCGGGGAGCTGTTTTTT
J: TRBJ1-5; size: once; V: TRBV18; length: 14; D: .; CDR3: CASSPDSGNQPQHF; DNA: TGTGCCAGCTCACCCGACAGTGGCAATCAGCCCCAGCATTTT
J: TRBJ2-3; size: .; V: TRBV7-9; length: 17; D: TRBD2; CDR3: CASSLAPGLAATDTQYF; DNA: TGTGCCAGCAGCTTAGCCCCTGGACTAGCGGCCACAGATACGCAGTATTTT
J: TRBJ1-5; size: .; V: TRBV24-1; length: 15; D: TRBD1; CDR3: CATSETGTGYQPQHF; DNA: TGTGCCACCAGTGAGACCGGGACAGGGTATCAGCCCCAGCATTTT
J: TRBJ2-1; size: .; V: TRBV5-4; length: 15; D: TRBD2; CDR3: CASASSGKAYNEQFF; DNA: TGTGCCAGCGCTAGTAGCGGGAAAGCCTACAATGAGCAGTTCTTC
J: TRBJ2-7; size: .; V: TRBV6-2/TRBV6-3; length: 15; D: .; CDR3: CASSRDIISSYEQYF; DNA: TGTGCCAGCAGCCGAGATATTATTAGCTCCTACGAGCAGTACTTC
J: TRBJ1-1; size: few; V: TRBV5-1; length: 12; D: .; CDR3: CASSLVEGRAFF; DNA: TGCGCCAGCAGCTTGGTAGAGGGCCGAGCTTTCTTT
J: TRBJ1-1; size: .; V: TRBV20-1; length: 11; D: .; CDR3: CSFGWGPEAFF; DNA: TGCAGTTTTGGATGGGGCCCTGAAGCTTTCTTT
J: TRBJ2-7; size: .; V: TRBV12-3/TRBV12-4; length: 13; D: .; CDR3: CASSSSGAYEQYF; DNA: TGTGCCAGCAGTTCGTCGGGGGCCTACGAGCAGTACTTC
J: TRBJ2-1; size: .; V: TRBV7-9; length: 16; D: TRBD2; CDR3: CASSSGTSGMFNEQFF; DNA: TGTGCCAGCAGCTCAGGGACTAGCGGGATGTTCAATGAGCAGTTCTTC
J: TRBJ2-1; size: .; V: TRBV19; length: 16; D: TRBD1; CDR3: CASSIGQGFSYNEQFF; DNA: TGTGCCAGTAGTATAGGACAGGGATTCTCCTACAATGAGCAGTTCTTC
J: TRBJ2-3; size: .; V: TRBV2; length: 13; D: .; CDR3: CASSLGGPDTQYF; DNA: TGTGCCAGCAGTCTAGGTGGTCCAGATACGCAGTATTTT
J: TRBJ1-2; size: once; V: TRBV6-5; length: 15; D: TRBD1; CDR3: CASKTGGAGNYGYTF; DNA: TGTGCCAGCAAAACAGGGGGCGCGGGTAACTATGGCTACACCTTC
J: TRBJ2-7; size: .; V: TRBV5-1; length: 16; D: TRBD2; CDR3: CASRPALAGDTYEQYF; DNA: TGCGCCAGCAGACCTGCCTTAGCGGGAGACACCTACGAGCAGTACTTC
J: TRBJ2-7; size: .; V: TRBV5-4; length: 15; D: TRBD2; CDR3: CASSLNGLGSYEQYF; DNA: TGTGCCAGCAGCTTGAACGGACTAGGTTCCTACGAGCAGTACTTC
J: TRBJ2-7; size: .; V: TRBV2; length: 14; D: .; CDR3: CASSDLGRVYEQYF; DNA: TGTGCCAGCAGTGATCTGGGTCGGGTCTACGAGCAGTACTTC
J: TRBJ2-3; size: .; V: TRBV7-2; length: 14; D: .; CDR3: CASSESPGMDTQYF; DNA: TGTGCCAGCAGCGAATCCCCAGGGATGGATACGCAGTATTTT
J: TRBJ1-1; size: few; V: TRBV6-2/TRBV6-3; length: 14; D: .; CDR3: CASSSRRTNTEAFF; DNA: TGTGCCAGCAGTTCTCGACGGACTAACACTGAAGCTTTCTTT
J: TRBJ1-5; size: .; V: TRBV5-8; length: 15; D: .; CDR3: CASSWAGEGGQPQHF; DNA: TGTGCCAGCAGCTGGGCCGGGGAAGGGGGTCAGCCCCAGCATTTT
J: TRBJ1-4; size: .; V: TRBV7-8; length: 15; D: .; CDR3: CASSTRPPQDEKLFF; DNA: TGTGCCAGCAGCACCCGACCTCCACAGGATGAAAAACTGTTTTTT
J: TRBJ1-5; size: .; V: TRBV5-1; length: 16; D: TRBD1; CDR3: CASSLGTGMNNQPQHF; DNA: TGCGCCAGCAGCTTGGGGACAGGGATGAACAATCAGCCCCAGCATTTT
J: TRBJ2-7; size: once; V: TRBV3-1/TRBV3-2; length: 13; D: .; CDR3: CASSRTRSDEQYF; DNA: TGTGCCAGCAGCCGGACAAGGTCTGACGAGCAGTACTTC
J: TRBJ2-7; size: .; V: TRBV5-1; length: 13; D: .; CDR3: CASSLPFSDEQYF; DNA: TGCGCCAGCAGCTTGCCATTTTCGGACGAGCAGTACTTC
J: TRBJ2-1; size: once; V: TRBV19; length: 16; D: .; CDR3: CASSPQAGEGHNEQFF; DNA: TGTGCCAGTAGTCCTCAGGCTGGTGAGGGTCATAATGAGCAGTTCTTC
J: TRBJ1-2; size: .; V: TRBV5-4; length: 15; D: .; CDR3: CASSPGQDRDYGYTF; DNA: TGTGCCAGCAGCCCGGGACAAGACAGAGACTATGGCTACACCTTC
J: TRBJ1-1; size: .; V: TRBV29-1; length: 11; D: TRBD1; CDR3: CSADRGPEAFF; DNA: TGCAGCGCAGACAGGGGTCCTGAAGCTTTCTTT
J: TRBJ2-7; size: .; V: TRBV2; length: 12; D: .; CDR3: CASSGQVGEQYF; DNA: TGTGCCAGCAGTGGACAGGTGGGAGAGCAGTACTTC
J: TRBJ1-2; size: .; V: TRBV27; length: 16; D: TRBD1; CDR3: CASSRLGQAQFYGYTF; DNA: TGTGCCAGCAGTCGACTCGGACAGGCTCAATTCTATGGCTACACCTTC
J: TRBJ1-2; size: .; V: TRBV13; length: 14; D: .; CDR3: CASSVTNANYGYTF; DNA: TGTGCCAGCAGCGTGACAAACGCTAACTATGGCTACACCTTC
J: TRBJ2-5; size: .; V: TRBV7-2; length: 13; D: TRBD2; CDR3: CASRGTSQETQYF; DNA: TGTGCCAGCAGGGGGACTAGCCAAGAGACCCAGTACTTC
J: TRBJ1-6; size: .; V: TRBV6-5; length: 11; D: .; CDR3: CAGGIDSPLHF; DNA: TGTGCCGGGGGGATAGATTCACCCCTCCACTTT
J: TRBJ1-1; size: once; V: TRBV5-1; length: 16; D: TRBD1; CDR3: CASSRGQGASNTEAFF; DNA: TGCGCCAGCAGCAGGGGGCAGGGGGCTTCGAACACTGAAGCTTTCTTT
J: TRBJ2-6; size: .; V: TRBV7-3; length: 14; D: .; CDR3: CASTRRSGANVLTF; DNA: TGTGCCAGCACCCGGAGATCTGGGGCCAACGTCCTGACTTTC
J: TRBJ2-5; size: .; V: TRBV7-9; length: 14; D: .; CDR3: CASSPTGYQETQYF; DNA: TGTGCCAGCAGCCCTACGGGGTATCAAGAGACCCAGTACTTC
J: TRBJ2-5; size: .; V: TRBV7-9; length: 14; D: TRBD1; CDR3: CASSSWGQQETQYF; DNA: TGTGCCAGCAGCTCCTGGGGACAGCAAGAGACCCAGTACTTC
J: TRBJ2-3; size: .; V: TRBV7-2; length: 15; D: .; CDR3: CASSLIRSRTDTQYF; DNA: TGTGCCAGCAGCTTGATTAGAAGCCGCACAGATACGCAGTATTTT
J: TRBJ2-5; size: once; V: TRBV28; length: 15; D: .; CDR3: CASSLLTRAQETQYF; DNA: TGTGCCAGCAGTTTATTAACGCGGGCGCAAGAGACCCAGTACTTC
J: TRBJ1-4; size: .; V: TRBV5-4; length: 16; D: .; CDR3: CASSFDPGMLGEKLFF; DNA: TGTGCCAGCAGCTTTGACCCAGGGATGTTGGGTGAAAAACTGTTTTTT
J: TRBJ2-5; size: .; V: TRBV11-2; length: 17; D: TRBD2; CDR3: CASSLRLAGGRGETQYF; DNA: TGTGCCAGCAGCTTACGACTAGCGGGAGGGCGAGGAGAGACCCAGTACTTC
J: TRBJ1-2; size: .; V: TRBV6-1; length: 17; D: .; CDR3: CASSAPGAALLYPGYTF; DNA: TGTGCCAGCAGTGCCCCTGGGGCAGCACTTTTATACCCCGGCTACACCTTC
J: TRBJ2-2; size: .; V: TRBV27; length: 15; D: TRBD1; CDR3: CASRLTGSNTGELFF; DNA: TGTGCCAGCAGATTGACAGGGAGTAACACCGGGGAGCTGTTTTTT
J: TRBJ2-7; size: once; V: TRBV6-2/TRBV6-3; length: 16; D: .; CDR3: CASSYSIQASSYEQYF; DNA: TGTGCCAGCAGTTACTCGATACAGGCGAGCTCCTACGAGCAGTACTTC
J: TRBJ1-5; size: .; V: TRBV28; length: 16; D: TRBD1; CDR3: CASRVRQGGVNQPQHF; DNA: TGTGCCAGCAGAGTTCGGCAGGGGGGAGTAAATCAGCCCCAGCATTTT